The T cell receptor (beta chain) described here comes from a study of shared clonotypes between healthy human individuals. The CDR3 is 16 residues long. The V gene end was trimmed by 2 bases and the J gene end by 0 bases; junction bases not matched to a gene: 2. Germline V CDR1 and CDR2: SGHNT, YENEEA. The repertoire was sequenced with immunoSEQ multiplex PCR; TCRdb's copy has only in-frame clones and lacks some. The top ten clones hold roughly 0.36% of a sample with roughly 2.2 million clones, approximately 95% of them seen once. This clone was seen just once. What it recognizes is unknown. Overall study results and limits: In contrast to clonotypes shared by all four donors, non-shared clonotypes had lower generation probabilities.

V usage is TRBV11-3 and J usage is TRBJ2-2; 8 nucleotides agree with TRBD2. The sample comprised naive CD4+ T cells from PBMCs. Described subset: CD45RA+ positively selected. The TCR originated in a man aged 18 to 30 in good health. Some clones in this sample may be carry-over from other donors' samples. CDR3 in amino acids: CASSLRTSSNTGELFF. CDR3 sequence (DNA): TGTGCCAGCAGCTTAAGGACTAGCTCGAACACCGGGGAGCTGTTTTTT.